This TCR beta chain was obtained from a study of spatial heterogeneity in lung cancer. Study conclusions and caveats: Tumor mutation count correlated with how many alpha and beta TCRs expanded intratumorally.

Of note for this clonotype: The antigen is unknown. This beta chain is off target for a library built for alpha chains, so its abundance means little.

In the library, each TCR cDNA molecule bore its own unique molecular identifier. TCRdb re-called the 5' RACE reads with MiXCR, one entry per CDR3 protein. This table holds 8,500 to 10,000 distinct CDR3 sequences, 54% found once. Time point denoted: sample taken at primary tumor resection. No cells were sorted before sequencing. The whole RNA sequenced was extracted from tumor, nontumor lung or frozen PBMC. In germline, CDR1 is SGHTA, CDR2 FQGNSA. Trimming at V came to 5 bases and at J to 11 bases, leaving 9 bases not matched to a gene. The CDR3 contains 13 residues. The chain combines TRBV7-2 with TRBJ1-1; 9 bases map to TRBD1. Sequencing used lung tumor tissue, obtained at surgery. The TCR originated in a female donor with early-stage non-small cell lung cancer. CDR3 DNA: TGTGCCAGCAGCACGCGGGACAGGGAGGACGCTTTCTTT. Its translation is CASSTRDREDAFF.